The present entry profiles one T cell receptor beta chain with its context. Sequenced by immunoSEQ multiplex PCR; TCRdb stores in-frame clones only, minus some. The data hold about 120,000 clones, with approximately 93% observed a single time. This sample is part of a study of T cell responses to AZD1222 COVID-19 vaccine. This CDR3 has 17 amino acids. The V gene end was trimmed by 9 bases and the J gene end by 1 base; junction bases not matched to a gene: 7. Germline loops: CDR1 MDHEN, CDR2 SYDVKM. V gene TRBV28 combines with J gene TRBJ2-3; 16 bases match TRBD2. The sample in question was peripheral blood, obtained on day 0 of AZD1222 vaccination. The sequence was collected from an adult in good health. CDR3 amino acids: CASLSGTSGRGTDTQYF. CDR3 bases: TGTGCCAGTCTAAGCGGGACTAGCGGGAGGGGCACAGATACGCAGTATTTT.